These 20 T cell receptor beta chains share one sample of origin, sequenced in a study of blood T cell repertoires in COVID-19. The repertoire was sequenced with immunoSEQ multiplex PCR; TCRdb's copy has only in-frame clones and lacks some. Of some 170,000 clones in the sample, roughly nine tenths were seen once. The sequenced sample was PBMCs or T cells enriched from blood (not recorded which). The receptors originated from a human donor with acute COVID-19. The donor label of this sample is uncertain.

The sample holds a few counts of this clone. The chain has TRBV6-5 and TRBJ1-5, with D possibly being TRBD1 (5 bases). Trimming cost V 3 bases and J 9 bases, with 12 bases left between them. The CDR3 spans 13 residues. Looked up from germline, CDR1 is MNHEY and CDR2 is SVGAGI. The CDR3 DNA is TGTGCCAGCAGTTATTCCTTTAGGGGGCCCCAGCATTTT. It encodes CASSYSFRGPQHF.

This clone was found a few times. This chain joins TRBV7-9 and TRBJ1-2; no reliable D call. Deletions cut 0 bases from V and 8 bases from J, with 13 bases between. The CDR3 totals 14 residues. Germline loops: CDR1 SEHNR, CDR2 FQNEAQ (reference sequence). CDR3 nucleotide sequence: TGTGCCAGCAGCTTAGCCCCCGGGGATAGAGGCTACACCTTC. Translating gives CASSLAPGDRGYTF.

The rearrangement joins TRBV7-2 to TRBJ2-7; 7 nucleotides agree with TRBD2. V lost 4 bases and J lost 5; bases outside the gene matches: 8. Germline CDR1 and CDR2: SGHTA and FQGNSA. The CDR3 is 14 amino acids. The DNA of the CDR3 is TGTGCCAGCAGCTCCCTCGGGGGAGGGAACGAGCAGTACTTC. Encoded protein: CASSSLGGGNEQYF.

V usage is TRBV12-3 or TRBV12-4 and J usage is TRBJ1-4; TRBD1 matches at 7 bases. The CDR3 spans 13 residues. V lost 4 bases to trimming and J lost 8 bases; unmatched junction nucleotides: 4. This CDR3 is CASSSQGGEKLFF. The CDR3 region has the DNA TGTGCCAGCAGTTCCCAGGGGGGCGAAAAACTGTTTTTT.

This chain uses TRBV4-1 with TRBJ2-7, with D possibly TRBD2 on 6 matching bases. V was clipped by 2 bases and J by 3 bases, with 14 bases between them. Per germline, CDR1 MGHRA and CDR2 YSYEKL. CDR3 length: 15 amino acids. The CDR3 DNA sequence: TGCGCCAGCAGCCAACCTCTGGCGGGGCTCTACGAGCAGTACTTC. Protein: CASSQPLAGLYEQYF.

V usage is TRBV6-2 or TRBV6-3 and J usage is TRBJ1-2; no firm D call. The CDR3 loop spans 15 amino acids. Trimming left V 6 bases short and J 3 bases short, with 17 bases between. The V gene's germline CDR1 is MNHEY and CDR2 SVGEGT. The DNA for the CDR3 is TGTGCCAGCAGCCCCCCGGTGCGGGCGGACTATGGCTACACCTTC. Protein product: CASSPPVRADYGYTF.

This chain joins TRBV5-6 and TRBJ1-6; D perhaps matches TRBD1 (6 bases). Germline loops: CDR1 SGHDT, CDR2 YYEEEE. The V and J ends lost 4 bases and 6 bases respectively, with 14 bases between them. This CDR3 region has 15 residues. In DNA form, the CDR3 reads TGTGCCAGCAGCCCGGGGACAAGACTTAATTCACCCCTCCACTTT. Protein: CASSPGTRLNSPLHF.

The chain recombines TRBV5-4 with TRBJ2-7, with TRBD1 matching over 7 bases. With V trimmed by 0 bases and J by 7 bases, 13 bases remained unmatched. Looked up from germline, CDR1 is SGHNT and CDR2 is YYREEE (reference sequence). CDR3 length: 16 amino acids. The chain's CDR3 is CASSLGGGPTVREQYF. The CDR3 DNA is TGTGCCAGCAGCTTGGGAGGGGGCCCTACGGTGAGGGAGCAGTACTTC. Supplemented by reference TRBV5-4 and TRBJ2-7, the full variable domain reads ETGVTQSPTHLIKTRGQQVTLRCSSQSGHNTVSWYQQALGQGPQFIFQYYREEENGRGNFPPRFSGLQFPNYSSELNVNALELDDSALYLCASSLGGGPTVREQYFGPGTRLTVT.

The CDR3 sequence: CASSVGRGPGNQPQHF. The CDR3 coding sequence is TGTGCCAGCAGCGTCGGCAGGGGGCCGGGGAATCAGCCCCAGCATTTT. The chain uses TRBV7-8 and TRBJ1-5, with TRBD1 identical over 8 bases. CDR3 length: 16 residues. CDR1 is SGHVS, CDR2 FQNEAQ, per germline. Trimming cost V 5 bases and J 4 bases; bases outside gene matches: 10.

The V and J genes are TRBV4-1 and TRBJ2-1, with 12 bases lining up with TRBD2. This CDR3 is built from 15 residues. Trimming at V came to 3 bases and at J to 8 bases, leaving 5 bases not matched to a gene. From germline, CDR1 is MGHRA and CDR2 YSYEKL. CDR3 sequence reads: CASSQTSGGRDEQFF. In DNA form, the CDR3 reads TGCGCCAGCAGCCAGACTAGCGGGGGCAGGGATGAGCAGTTCTTC.

V is TRBV11-2 and J is TRBJ2-3, with TRBD1 matching over 8 bases. Trimming took 5 bases from V and 3 from J; bases not matched to a gene: 16. Germline lookup yields CDR1 SGHAT and CDR2 FQNNGV. The length of the CDR3 is 18 residues. Here the CDR3 DNA reads TGTGCCAGCAGCCAACTCAAGGGACACAGGGGGAGTACAGATACGCAGTATTTT. As protein: CASSQLKGHRGSTDTQYF.

The chain links TRBV7-3 to TRBJ2-1; maybe TRBD1 (6 bases). The CDR3 is 17 residues long. Germline values: CDR1 SGHTA, CDR2 FQGTGA. V lost 1 base to trimming and J lost 1 base, with 14 bases between them. Here the CDR3 reads CASSLSGMQGSYNEQFF. CDR3 nucleotides: TGTGCCAGCAGCTTAAGTGGAATGCAGGGGTCCTACAATGAGCAGTTCTTC. Together with reference TRBV7-3 and TRBJ2-1, the CDR3 gives the full variable domain: GAGVSQTPSNKVTEKGKYVELRCDPISGHTALYWYRQSLGQGPEFLIYFQGTGAADDSGLPNDRFFAVRPEGSVSTLKIQRTERGDSAVYLCASSLSGMQGSYNEQFFGPGTRLTVL.

This chain uses TRBV25-1 with TRBJ1-2, with TRBD1 matching 12 bases. Losses at the gene ends were 1 base for V and 5 bases for J; bases not matched to a gene: 8. Germline values: CDR1 MGHDK, CDR2 SYGVNS. CDR3 size: 17 residues. CDR3 DNA: TGTGCCAGCAGTGAATCCTTTCGGGGACAGGGGGCTTATGGCTACACCTTC. This gives the protein CASSESFRGQGAYGYTF.

This clone was seen more than once but under ten times. The V and J genes are TRBV6-1 and TRBJ2-7; 7 bases align to TRBD1. CDR3 length: 14 residues. With V trimmed by 3 bases and J by 4 bases, 6 bases remained unmatched. Germline values: CDR1 MNHNS, CDR2 SASEGT. The CDR3 sequence: CASSDGDSRYEQYF. DNA of the CDR3: TGTGCCAGCAGTGATGGGGACAGCCGATACGAGCAGTACTTC.

The V gene is TRBV6-5, the J gene TRBJ1-3; D is ambiguous. The CDR3 is 16 amino acids. Germline lookup yields CDR1 MNHEY and CDR2 SVGAGI. Between the trimmed V and J ends, which lost 4 bases and 0 bases, there was a span of 13 bases. This CDR3 is CASSLSGLSSGNTIYF. CDR3 sequence (DNA): TGTGCCAGCAGTTTAAGCGGGCTTAGCTCTGGAAACACCATATATTTT.

This clone was seen many times. This chain joins TRBV5-3 and TRBJ1-1, with TRBD1 matching over 7 bases. TRBV5-3 is recorded as an ORF, its role being uncertain. The CDR3 extends over 14 amino acids. V was pared by 0 bases and J by 10 bases, with 9 bases of the junction left unmatched. This chain's CDR3 is CARSLDRQGGRAFF. The CDR3 DNA is TGTGCCAGAAGCTTGGATAGACAGGGTGGAAGAGCTTTCTTT.

This sequence joins TRBV19 and TRBJ1-1; the D gene is possibly TRBD1 (5 bases). Per germline, CDR1 LNHDA and CDR2 SQIVND (reference sequence). Trimming took 6 bases from V and 3 from J, leaving 11 bases between them. The CDR3 extends over 13 amino acids. DNA for the CDR3: TGTGCCAGTAGGTGGGGCCAGGACACTGAAGCTTTCTTT. It yields the protein CASRWGQDTEAFF. The full variable domain, its missing parts supplied by reference TRBV19 and TRBJ1-1, is DGGITQSPKYLFRKEGQNVTLSCEQNLNHDAMYWYRQDPGQGLRLIYYSQIVNDFQKGDIAEGYSVSREKKESFPLTVTSAQKNPTAFYLCASRWGQDTEAFFGQGTRLTVV.

The chain joins TRBV12-3 or TRBV12-4 to TRBJ1-1; D gene unclear. V was trimmed by 2 bases and J by 2 bases, leaving 3 bases between them. This CDR3 comprises 12 residues. CDR3 residues: CASSLTNTEAFF. DNA of the CDR3: TGTGCCAGCAGTTTAACTAACACTGAAGCTTTCTTT.

The chain has TRBV7-9 and TRBJ1-2; 11 nucleotides line up with TRBD1. With 3 bases clipped from V and 8 bases from J, the junction kept 11 bases outside the gene matches. The CDR3 is 16 amino acids. Germline CDR1 and CDR2: SEHNR and FQNEAQ (reference sequence). CDR3 coding DNA: TGTGCCAGCAGCTTTGGCTCGGGACAGGGGGTTAGAGGCTACACCTTC. Translation: CASSFGSGQGVRGYTF.

The chain is built from TRBV4-3 and TRBJ2-3, with D tentatively TRBD2 (5 bases). V was shortened by 1 base and J by 4 bases, with 9 bases between the two germline ends. This CDR3 is 14 amino acids long. Germline V gene lookup returns CDR1 LGHNA and CDR2 YSLEER. The DNA for the CDR3 is TGCGCCAGCAGCCAAGGGAAGGGAGCAGATACGCAGTATTTT. Its translation: CASSQGKGADTQYF.